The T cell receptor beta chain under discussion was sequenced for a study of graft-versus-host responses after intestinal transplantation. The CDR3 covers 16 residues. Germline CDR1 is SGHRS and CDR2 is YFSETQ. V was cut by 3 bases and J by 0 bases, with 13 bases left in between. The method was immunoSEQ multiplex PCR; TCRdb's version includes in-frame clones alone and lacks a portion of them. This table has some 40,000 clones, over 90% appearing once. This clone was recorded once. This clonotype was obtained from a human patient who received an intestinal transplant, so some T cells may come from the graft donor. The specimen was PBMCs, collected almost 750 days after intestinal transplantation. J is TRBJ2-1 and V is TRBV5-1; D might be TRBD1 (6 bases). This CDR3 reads CASSSGVGASYNEQFF. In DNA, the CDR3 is TGCGCCAGCAGCTCCGGGGTGGGGGCCTCCTACAATGAGCAGTTCTTC.